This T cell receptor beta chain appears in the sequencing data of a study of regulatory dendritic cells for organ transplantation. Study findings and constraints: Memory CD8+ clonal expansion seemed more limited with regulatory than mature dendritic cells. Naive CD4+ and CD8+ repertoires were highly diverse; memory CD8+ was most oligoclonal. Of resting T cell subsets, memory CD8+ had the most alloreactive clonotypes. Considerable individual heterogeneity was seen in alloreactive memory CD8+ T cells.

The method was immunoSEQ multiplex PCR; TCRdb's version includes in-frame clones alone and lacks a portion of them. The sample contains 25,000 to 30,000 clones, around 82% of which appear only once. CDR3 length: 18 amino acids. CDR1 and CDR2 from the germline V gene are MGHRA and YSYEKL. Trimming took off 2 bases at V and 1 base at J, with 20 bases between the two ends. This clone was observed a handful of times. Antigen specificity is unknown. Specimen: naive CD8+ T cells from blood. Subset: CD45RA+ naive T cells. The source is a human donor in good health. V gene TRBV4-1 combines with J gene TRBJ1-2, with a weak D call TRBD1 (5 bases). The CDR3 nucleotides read TGCGCCAGCAGCCAAACCCAAGACCGGGCAGGGCTTAACTATGGCTACACCTTC. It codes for CASSQTQDRAGLNYGYTF.